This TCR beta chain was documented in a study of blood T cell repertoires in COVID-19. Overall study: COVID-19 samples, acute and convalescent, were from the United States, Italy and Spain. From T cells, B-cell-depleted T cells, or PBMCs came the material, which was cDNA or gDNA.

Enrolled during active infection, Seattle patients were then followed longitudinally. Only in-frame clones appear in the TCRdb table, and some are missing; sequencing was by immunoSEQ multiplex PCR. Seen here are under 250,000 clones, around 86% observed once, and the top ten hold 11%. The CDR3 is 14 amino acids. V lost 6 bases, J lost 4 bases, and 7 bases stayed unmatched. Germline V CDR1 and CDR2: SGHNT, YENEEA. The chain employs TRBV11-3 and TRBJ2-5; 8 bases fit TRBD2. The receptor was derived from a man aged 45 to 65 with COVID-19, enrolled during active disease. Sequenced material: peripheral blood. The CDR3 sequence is CASSSGGAGETQYF. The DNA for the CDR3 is TGTGCCAGCAGTTCCGGGGGGGCCGGAGAGACCCAGTACTTC.